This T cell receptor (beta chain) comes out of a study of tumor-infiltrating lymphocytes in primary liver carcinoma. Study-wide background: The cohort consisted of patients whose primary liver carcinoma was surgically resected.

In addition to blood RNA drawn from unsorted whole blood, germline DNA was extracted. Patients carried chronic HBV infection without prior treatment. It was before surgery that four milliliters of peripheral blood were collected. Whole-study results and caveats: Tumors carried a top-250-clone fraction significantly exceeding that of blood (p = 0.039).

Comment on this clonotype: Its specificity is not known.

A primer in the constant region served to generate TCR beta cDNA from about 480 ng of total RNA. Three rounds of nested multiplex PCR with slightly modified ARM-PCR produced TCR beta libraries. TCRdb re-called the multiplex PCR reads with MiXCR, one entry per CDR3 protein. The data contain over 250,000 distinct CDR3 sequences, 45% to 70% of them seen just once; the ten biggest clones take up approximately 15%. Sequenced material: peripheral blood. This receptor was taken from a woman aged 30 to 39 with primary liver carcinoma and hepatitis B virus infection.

The CDR3 here is CASSYSDREETQYF. The DNA of the CDR3 is TGTGCCAGCAGTTACTCCGACCGGGAAGAGACCCAGTACTTC. The chain is built from TRBV6-5 and TRBJ2-5; D gene unclear. V gave up 0 bases and J gave up 3 bases, with 8 bases separating them. CDR3 length: 14 amino acids. The germline V gene encodes CDR1 MNHEY and CDR2 SVGAGI.